Below, 22 T cell receptor beta chains from the same sample are listed, as sequenced in a study of regulatory T cells in long-lasting Graves disease. The authors built TCR beta libraries using iRepertoire HTBI primers and Arm-PCR of CDR3 regions. TCRdb reanalysed the multiplex PCR reads using MiXCR and keeps one entry per CDR3 protein. The data show 400,000 to 500,000 distinct CDR3 sequences, with approximately 15% seen just once and under 20% held by the top ten. Time point meaning: newly diagnosed GD, antithyroid drugs for less than 3 months. RNA isolated from PBMCs was used to make the TCR library. In addition, the sample was reused for a study of T cells in Graves' hyperthyroidism and ophthalmopathy.

The source material was peripheral blood mononuclear cells (PBMCs), sampled at new diagnosis, from a patient treated with antithyroid drugs. The receptors derive from a woman in her forties or fifties with Graves disease.

This clonotype was found a few times. This rearrangement joins TRBV9 to TRBJ2-1; 14 bases are shared with TRBD2. J was trimmed by 13 bases and V by 2 bases; bases with no gene match: 8. The CDR3 consists of 15 residues. CDR1 and CDR2 (germline): SGDLS, YYNGEE. CDR3: CASSVGTSGRMDQFF. The CDR3 region has the DNA TGTGCCAGCAGCGTCGGGACTAGCGGGAGAATGGATCAGTTCTTC.

Many counts were recorded for this clonotype. This sequence joins TRBV7-6 and TRBJ2-1, with 9 nucleotides matching TRBD1. The CDR3 loop spans 15 amino acids. In germline, CDR1 is SGHVS, CDR2 FNYEAQ. Losses at the gene ends were 5 bases for V and 4 bases for J; bases not matched to a gene: 6. CDR3: CASSRQGGSYNEQFF. CDR3 in DNA: TGTGCCAGCAGCAGACAGGGGGGGTCTTACAATGAGCAGTTCTTC. The whole variable domain, filled in from reference TRBV7-6 and TRBJ2-1, reads GAGVSQSPRYKVTKRGQDVALRCDPISGHVSLYWYRQALGQGPEFLTYFNYEAQQDKSGLPNDRFSAERPEGSISTLTIQRTEQRDSAMYRCASSRQGGSYNEQFFGPGTRLTVL.

This clonotype was counted between two and nine times. The chain recombines TRBV28 with TRBJ2-7; 10 bases map to TRBD1. The CDR3 is made up of 17 amino acids. V dropped 6 bases and J dropped 0; count of bases not matched to a gene: 11. Looked up from germline, CDR1 is MDHEN and CDR2 is SYDVKM. CDR3 protein: CASRGRGQGPYSYEQYF. The CDR3, as DNA: TGTGCCAGCAGGGGCCGGGGACAGGGGCCGTACTCCTACGAGCAGTACTTC.

The table lists this clonotype with a few counts. The V and J genes are TRBV7-9 and TRBJ2-7; 16 bases are a match to TRBD2. CDR3 size: 17 residues. Trimming at V came to 5 bases and at J to 4 bases, leaving 8 bases not matched to a gene. Germline CDR1 SEHNR, CDR2 FQNEAQ (reference sequence). This CDR3 reads CASSPGTSGRAGYEQYF. The CDR3 nucleotides read TGTGCCAGCAGCCCCGGGACTAGCGGGAGGGCCGGATACGAGCAGTACTTC.

This clonotype has a handful of counts. The rearrangement uses TRBV19 and TRBJ2-2, with 7 bases identical to TRBD2. The CDR3 is 16 residues long. The germline CDR1 and CDR2 sequences are LNHDA and SQIVND (reference sequence). Losses at the gene ends were 8 bases for V and 7 bases for J; bases not matched to a gene: 16. The DNA for the CDR3 is TGTGCCAGTTCACAACAGTTGGCTAGCGGTGACGGGGAGCTGTTTTTT. Translation: CASSQQLASGDGELFF. The full variable domain, its missing parts supplied by reference TRBV19 and TRBJ2-2, is DGGITQSPKYLFRKEGQNVTLSCEQNLNHDAMYWYRQDPGQGLRLIYYSQIVNDFQKGDIAEGYSVSREKKESFPLTVTSAQKNPTAFYLCASSQQLASGDGELFFGEGSRLTVL.

The chain uses TRBV18 and TRBJ2-5; possibly TRBD1 or TRBD2 for D (5 bases each). The germline gives CDR1 KGHSH, CDR2 LQKENI. Trimming cost V 8 bases and J 0 bases, with 16 bases left between them. This CDR3 spans 15 amino acids. CDR3 in DNA: TGTGCCAGCCAGGGAGAAGGGGTGTACCAAGAGACCCAGTACTTC. Its translation is CASQGEGVYQETQYF.

In its sample, this clonotype was seen many times. The CDR3 protein is CASSFFNEQFF. The CDR3 region has the DNA TGTGCCAGCAGCTTTTTTAATGAGCAGTTCTTC. The chain uses TRBV28 and TRBJ2-1, with D hard to call. The length of the CDR3 is 11 residues. The germline V gene has CDR1 MDHEN and CDR2 SYDVKM. V lost 6 bases and J 7 bases, leaving 7 bases between the germline ends.

This clonotype came up many times. This chain uses TRBV2 with TRBJ1-2; TRBD1 matches at 7 bases. J lost 3 bases, V lost 7 bases, and 8 bases had no gene match. Germline V lookup: CDR1 SNHLY, CDR2 FYNNEI. The CDR3 is made up of 14 amino acids. CDR3 bases: TGTGCCAGCACCCGACAGGGTTTGGACTATGGCTACACCTTC. The encoded protein is CASTRQGLDYGYTF.

This sequence joins TRBV5-1 and TRBJ2-7; 8 bases are shared with TRBD2. This CDR3 spans 18 amino acids. After removal of 3 bases from V and 1 base from J, the junction contained 15 bases not matched to a gene. Germline assignment: CDR1 SGHRS and CDR2 YFSETQ. CDR3 amino acids: CASSSGTSGNSFSYEQYF. The CDR3, as DNA: TGCGCCAGCAGCTCCGGCACTAGCGGTAATTCCTTTTCCTACGAGCAGTACTTC.

This clonotype was counted at least ten times. The J gene is TRBJ2-3, the V gene TRBV7-3; TRBD2 agrees at 10 bases. The germline gives CDR1 SGHTA, CDR2 FQGTGA. The CDR3 is 15 amino acids. The J segment lost 3 bases and the V segment lost 2 bases, leaving 2 bases of the junction unmatched. CDR3 residues: CASSLLAGETDTQYF. For the CDR3, the DNA is TGTGCCAGCAGCTTACTAGCGGGAGAAACAGATACGCAGTATTTT.

As to this clonotype: A much larger clone is a single base away; this may be a read error. The CDR3 ends on some other residue instead of the conserved phenylalanine or tryptophan, so this is likely a read error. V is TRBV5-5 and J is TRBJ2-7; tentative D call: TRBD1 (5 bases). Germline CDR1 and CDR2: SGHKS and YYEKEE (reference sequence). The CDR3 is 16 residues long. V lost 4 bases and J lost 3, with 20 bases in between. The CDR3 here is CASSPSPKGRVYEQYL. DNA for the CDR3: TGTGCCAGCAGCCCATCTCCGAAGGGGCGCGTCTACGAGCAGTACCTC.

A few counts support this clonotype. V and J are TRBV7-8 and TRBJ1-3; unclear D gene. The CDR3 sequence is 16 residues long. Germline assignment: CDR1 SGHVS and CDR2 FQNEAQ. The ends were cut back, 3 bases at V and 0 bases at J, with 12 bases in the middle. For the CDR3, the DNA is TGTGCCAGCAGCTTCGTACTTGCTGACTCTGGAAACACCATATATTTT. Amino acid sequence: CASSFVLADSGNTIYF.

The count of this clonotype is one. Since a much larger clone is just one base distant, this may be a read error. V usage is TRBV20-1 and J usage is TRBJ2-5; tentatively, D is TRBD1 (5 bases). Trimming cost V 2 bases and J 1 base, with 11 bases left between them. The CDR3 is 14 residues long. Germline V CDR1 and CDR2: DFQATT, SNEGSKA (reference sequence). CDR3 sequence reads: CSARRGRSQETQYF. In DNA form, the CDR3 reads TGCAGTGCTAGAAGGGGCAGGAGCCAAGAGACCCAGTACTTC.

About this clonotype: A clone one base away is much larger, so this may be a read error. The V and J genes are TRBV7-2 and TRBJ2-5; D perhaps matches TRBD1 (6 bases). The CDR3 length is 16 residues. Germline CDR1 and CDR2: SGHTA and FQGNSA. CDR3 coding DNA: TGTGCCAGCAGCTTGGCGCAAACAGGGAGTCGAGAGACCCAGTGCTTC. This sequence encodes CASSLAQTGSRETQCF. Drawing the rest from reference TRBV7-2 and TRBJ2-5, the complete variable domain is GAGVSQSPSNKVTEKGKDVELRCDPISGHTALYWYRQSLGQGLEFLIYFQGNSAPDKSGLPSDRFSAERTGGSVSTLTIQRTQQEDSAVYLCASSLAQTGSRETQCFGPGTRLLVL.

This clonotype was recorded a few times. The CDR3 loop is CASSPGRFGAGELFF. CDR3 coding DNA: TGTGCCAGCAGCCCCGGCCGATTTGGGGCCGGGGAGCTGTTTTTT. The gene calls are TRBV7-9 and TRBJ2-2; the D is unclear. Germline loops: CDR1 SEHNR, CDR2 FQNEAQ (reference sequence). Between the trimmed V and J ends, which lost 5 bases and 6 bases, there was a span of 16 bases. This CDR3 has 15 amino acids.

This clonotype has more than one count but fewer than ten. The chain is built from TRBV7-8 and TRBJ2-7; TRBD1 is a possible D gene (5 bases). The CDR3 has 16 residues. The V end lost 3 bases, the J end lost 2 bases, and 17 bases lay between the germline ends. The germline V gene encodes CDR1 SGHVS and CDR2 FQNEAQ. The CDR3 DNA is TGTGCCAGCAGCTTCTCCTCCCCCGACAGTCCCTACGAGCAGTACTTC. Protein sequence: CASSFSSPDSPYEQYF.

This clonotype was picked up many times. The CDR3 loop reads CSVEDPDQPQHF. CDR3 sequence (DNA): TGCAGCGTTGAAGATCCCGATCAGCCCCAGCATTTT. V usage is TRBV29-1 and J usage is TRBJ1-5, with D unclear. From germline, CDR1 is SQVTM and CDR2 ANQGSEA. The CDR3 consists of 12 residues. V was clipped by 0 bases and J by 5 bases, with 5 bases between them.

This clonotype was found many times. The chain recombines TRBV29-1 with TRBJ2-7, with D maybe TRBD2 (5 bases). Deletions cut 3 bases from V and 1 base from J, with 16 bases between. Germline lookup yields CDR1 SQVTM and CDR2 ANQGSEA. The length of the CDR3 is 15 residues. DNA of the CDR3: TGCAGCGTTGAGTGGGAGCGCGGTCGGTCCTACGAGCAGTACTTC. This gives the protein CSVEWERGRSYEQYF.

Remarks on this clonotype: A much larger clone lies a single base off, so this may be a read error. The chain carries TRBV2 and TRBJ2-1; D is tentatively TRBD1 or TRBD2 (5 bases each). This CDR3 spans 13 amino acids. The germline CDR1 and CDR2 sequences are SNHLY and FYNNEI. With 4 bases removed from V and 12 bases from J, the gap between germline ends came to 16 bases. The CDR3 DNA sequence: TGTGCCAGCAGTGTCTCCAGGGAGCATGGGCAGTTCTTC. Residues: CASSVSREHGQFF.

The genes are TRBV5-1 and TRBJ1-6; 9 nucleotides align to TRBD1. V gave up 2 bases and J gave up 7 bases; unmatched junction bases: 4. The germline V gene has CDR1 SGHRS and CDR2 YFSETQ. The CDR3 contains 15 residues. CDR3 sequence (DNA): TGCGCCAGCAGCTTAAGGGACAGGGTCAATTCACCCCTCCACTTT. Protein sequence: CASSLRDRVNSPLHF.

In this sample, this clonotype turned up many times. This chain joins TRBV28 and TRBJ1-2; 7 bases are shared with TRBD1. The CDR3 totals 14 residues. After removal of 5 bases from V and 2 bases from J, the junction contained 5 bases not matched to a gene. The germline V gene has CDR1 MDHEN and CDR2 SYDVKM. In DNA, the CDR3 is TGTGCCAGCAGTGCGGACAGGCCGAACTATGGCTACACCTTC. Protein sequence: CASSADRPNYGYTF.

The J gene is TRBJ2-3, the V gene TRBV18; the D gene is possibly TRBD2 (5 bases). Germline V gene sequence: CDR1 KGHSH, CDR2 LQKENI. V lost 3 bases, J lost 2 bases, and 18 bases lay in between. CDR3 length: 17 residues. CDR3 protein: CASSPQKGAPHTDTQYF. CDR3 coding DNA: TGTGCCAGCTCACCCCAAAAGGGAGCTCCCCACACAGATACGCAGTATTTT.